This TCR beta chain came from a study of blood T cells in healthy people across ages. Study conclusions and caveats: Older individuals had lower TCR beta diversity per million T cells (the decline was roughly linear).

This clonotype was seen just once. Its antigen is as yet unknown. Peripheral blood, approximately 10 milliliters per donor, was collected. Together with a sample-barcoded 5' primer, a J-beta primer mix was included in a second PCR lasting roughly 6 to 12 cycles. Each cDNA was tagged by a template-switch adaptor containing 12 random nucleotides. TCRdb fed the 5' RACE reads into MiXCR, producing one record per CDR3 protein. The sample has around 800,000 distinct CDR3 sequences, under 55% seen once. The sequence was obtained from a man aged 55 to 69 in good health. Sequencing input: blood.

As DNA, the CDR3 is TGTGCCAGCAGTTACCAACTCGACAGACCTGTTAACTATGGCTACACCTTC. The encoded protein is CASSYQLDRPVNYGYTF. This chain connects TRBV6-6 to TRBJ1-2; a weak D match, TRBD1 (5 bases). The germline V gene encodes CDR1 MNHNY and CDR2 SVGAGI (reference sequence). Deletions cut 2 bases from V and 1 base from J, with 17 bases between. The CDR3 covers 17 residues.